These 21 T cell receptor beta chains originate from one sample sequenced in a study of T cell repertoires in cytomegalovirus infection. TCRdb re-analysed the reads in MiXCR, keeping a single row per CDR3 protein. The sample shows around 770,000 distinct CDR3 sequences, 25% to 30% of them seen only once. These receptors' targets are unknown. The specimen comprised cultured CD8+ T cells from PBMCs, sampled from culture after CMV antigen stimulation. Source of these receptors: a human donor in good health (CMV status not recorded). Some clones in this sample may be carry-over from other donors' samples.

The CDR3 loop is CASTPFGGYYGYTF. DNA for the CDR3: TGTGCCAGCACTCCGTTCGGGGGCTACTATGGCTACACCTTC. The chain employs TRBV27 and TRBJ1-2; D possibly corresponds to TRBD1 (6 bases). CDR1 and CDR2 (germline): MNHEY, SMNVEV (reference sequence). V lost 7 bases to trimming and J lost 3 bases, with 15 bases between them. There are 14 residues in the CDR3.

This clonotype was observed a handful of times. This chain connects TRBV19 to TRBJ1-3, with D hard to call. In germline, CDR1 is LNHDA, CDR2 SQIVND (reference sequence). V lost 7 bases and J lost 6, with 16 bases in between. This CDR3 region has 14 residues. In DNA, the CDR3 is TGTGCCAGTACGATAGTTAGAATCGTAAACACCATATATTTT. Translating it yields CASTIVRIVNTIYF.

This clonotype was counted between two and nine times. The V gene is TRBV6-5, the J gene TRBJ2-2; the match to TRBD2 covers 8 bases. Germline trimming cut 6 bases from V and 5 bases from J; bases unmatched to any gene: 2. The CDR3 totals 13 residues. The germline V gene encodes CDR1 MNHEY and CDR2 SVGAGI. DNA of the CDR3: TGTGCCAGCAGCGGGGGGGATACCGGGGAGCTGTTTTTT. Its translation is CASSGGDTGELFF.

V is TRBV12-5 and J is TRBJ2-7; D may match TRBD1 or TRBD2 (5 bases each). Between the trimmed V and J ends, which lost 3 bases and 1 base, there was a span of 25 bases. The CDR3 runs to 19 residues. In germline, CDR1 is LGHNT, CDR2 FRNRAP. The DNA for the CDR3 is TGTGCTAGTGGTTTCCATACCGGGGCCCAATTACTAACTTCCTACGAGCAGTACTTC. Protein product: CASGFHTGAQLLTSYEQYF.

The CDR3 sequence: CASSGLIAGGQRNEQFF. CDR3 bases: TGTGCCAGCAGTGGCCTAATAGCGGGGGGGCAAAGAAATGAGCAGTTCTTC. The chain carries TRBV2 and TRBJ2-1, with TRBD2 matching 11 bases. Germline V gene lookup returns CDR1 SNHLY and CDR2 FYNNEI. The CDR3 has 17 residues. V trimming: 4 bases; J trimming: 7 bases; junction bases outside the gene matches: 12.

This clonotype was seen a few times. The chain employs TRBV5-1 and TRBJ2-1, with D maybe TRBD1 (6 bases). The CDR3 spans 15 residues. Looked up from germline, CDR1 is SGHRS and CDR2 is YFSETQ. Trimming left V 5 bases short and J 9 bases short, with 21 bases between. The DNA of the CDR3 is TGCGCCAGCAGTCCTTCGACAGGCCGGATGGGTGAGCAGTTCTTC. Amino acids: CASSPSTGRMGEQFF.

This clonotype was counted at least ten times. The rearrangement links TRBV12-3 or TRBV12-4 to TRBJ2-5, with TRBD1 as a possible D gene (6 bases). Trimming took 6 bases from V and 5 from J, leaving 13 bases between them. CDR3 length: 13 amino acids. In DNA form, the CDR3 reads TGTGCCAGCAGCCCACAGGGATGGGAGACCCAGTACTTC. Its translation: CASSPQGWETQYF.

This clonotype was seen only a few times. The chain couples TRBV6-1 to TRBJ1-2, with TRBD1 as a possible D gene (6 bases). The V and J ends lost 0 bases and 4 bases respectively, with 18 bases between them. The CDR3 has 17 residues. Germline V gives CDR1 MNHNS, CDR2 SASEGT. CDR3 DNA sequence: TGTGCCAGCAGTGAAGCGTTTCTGGCAGGGGCTGTCTATGGCTACACCTTC. Residues: CASSEAFLAGAVYGYTF.

This rearrangement joins TRBV7-9 to TRBJ2-1; tentatively, D is TRBD1 (5 bases). The CDR3 has 16 amino acids. CDR1 SEHNR and CDR2 FQNEAQ come from the germline V gene (reference sequence). The germline V and J ends were trimmed by 5 bases and 10 bases, with 24 bases remaining between them. CDR3 amino acids: CASSHGADTMLREQFF. Here the CDR3 DNA reads TGTGCCAGCAGCCATGGGGCCGACACAATGTTGAGGGAGCAGTTCTTC.

This clonotype was found many times. The rearrangement links TRBV7-6 to TRBJ2-1; 13 bases align to TRBD2. V lost 5 bases to trimming and J lost 5 bases; unmatched junction nucleotides: 6. Germline V gives CDR1 SGHVS, CDR2 FNYEAQ. The CDR3 sequence is 16 residues long. The CDR3 nucleotides are TGTGCCAGCAGCGCTCCGGGACTAGCGGGGAACAATGAGCAGTTCTTC. Translated, it gives CASSAPGLAGNNEQFF.

The V gene is TRBV4-1, the J gene TRBJ2-3; 8 nucleotides line up with TRBD2. Losses at the gene ends were 4 bases for V and 4 bases for J; bases not matched to a gene: 16. The V gene's germline CDR1 is MGHRA and CDR2 YSYEKL. The CDR3 is made up of 18 amino acids. The DNA for the CDR3 is TGCGCCAGCAGCCTTCGCGGGGGGCCGTCCATGGGGGCAGATACGCAGTATTTT. It codes for CASSLRGGPSMGADTQYF.

This clonotype was observed a handful of times. The chain links TRBV12-3 or TRBV12-4 to TRBJ2-1; D gene unclear. This CDR3 region has 15 residues. Deletions cut 7 bases from V and 0 bases from J, with 13 bases between. The CDR3 DNA sequence: TGTGCCAGCATAACACTTGGAAGCTCCTACAATGAGCAGTTCTTC. Translation gives CASITLGSSYNEQFF.

The chain links TRBV19 to TRBJ2-7; the D gene is possibly TRBD1 (6 bases). The CDR3 totals 13 residues. The germline V gene has CDR1 LNHDA and CDR2 SQIVND (reference sequence). The V and J ends lost 5 bases and 2 bases respectively, with 10 bases between them. CDR3 in DNA: TGTGCCAGTAGTCGGGACATCACCTACGAGCAGTACTTC. It encodes CASSRDITYEQYF.

In its sample, this clonotype was seen a few times. The gene calls are TRBV6-2 or TRBV6-3 and TRBJ1-2, with D uncertain. Germline V lookup: CDR1 MNHEY, CDR2 SVGEGT. This CDR3 spans 12 amino acids. With 1 base removed from V and 8 bases from J, the gap between germline ends came to 8 bases. The CDR3 nucleotides read TGTGCCAGCAGTTACTTATCGAACGGCTACACCTTC. Translation gives CASSYLSNGYTF.

This chain joins TRBV13 and TRBJ2-5, with a weak D call TRBD2 (6 bases). V gave up 5 bases and J gave up 5 bases, with 12 bases separating them. The CDR3 is 13 amino acids. Per the germline V gene, CDR1 is PRHDT and CDR2 is FYEKMQ (reference sequence). The DNA of the CDR3 is TGTGCCAGCAGCCCCGGGACTTCGGAGACCCAGTACTTC. This sequence encodes CASSPGTSETQYF.

This chain connects TRBV9 to TRBJ2-1; weak D call: TRBD1 (5 bases). This CDR3 spans 15 amino acids. Germline CDR1 SGDLS, CDR2 YYNGEE. The germline V and J ends were trimmed by 3 bases and 2 bases, with 12 bases remaining between them. The CDR3 loop is CASSGNGRAYNEQFF. The CDR3, as DNA: TGTGCCAGCAGCGGAAACGGCAGGGCCTACAATGAGCAGTTCTTC.

The rearrangement joins TRBV7-2 to TRBJ1-1; TRBD1 agrees at 7 bases. Germline values: CDR1 SGHTA, CDR2 FQGNSA. V trimming: 4 bases; J trimming: 4 bases; junction bases outside the gene matches: 6. The CDR3 runs 14 residues. CDR3 sequence reads: CASSSTGWGTEAFF. As DNA, the CDR3 is TGTGCCAGCAGCTCGACAGGGTGGGGCACTGAAGCTTTCTTT.

There are a few counts of this clonotype. This chain connects TRBV27 to TRBJ2-5; TRBD1 matches 9 bases. V dropped 5 bases and J dropped 7; count of bases not matched to a gene: 17. The CDR3 runs to 17 residues. The germline CDR1 and CDR2 sequences are MNHEY and SMNVEV (reference sequence). The CDR3 protein is CASSPSRTGAMFGTQYF. For the CDR3, the DNA is TGTGCCAGCAGTCCATCTAGGACAGGGGCTATGTTTGGGACCCAGTACTTC.

V and J are TRBV5-4 and TRBJ1-2; 7 nucleotides align to TRBD1. The germline V gene has CDR1 SGHNT and CDR2 YYREEE (reference sequence). This CDR3 is 15 amino acids long. The trim removed 10 bases at V and 2 bases at J, leaving 14 bases unmatched. The CDR3 spells CASSLVSDRNYGYTF. Written as DNA, the CDR3 is TGTGCCTCCAGCTTAGTGTCGGACAGGAACTATGGCTACACCTTC.

This chain joins TRBV4-1 and TRBJ2-3; D remains unclear. V was clipped by 0 bases and J by 0 bases, with 10 bases between them. CDR3 length: 16 amino acids. The germline V gene has CDR1 MGHRA and CDR2 YSYEKL. DNA of the CDR3: TGCGCCAGCAGCCAAGATTTGGCCTTCAGCACAGATACGCAGTATTTT. Encoded protein: CASSQDLAFSTDTQYF.

CDR3 loop: CASSSLASQETQYF. Written as DNA, the CDR3 is TGTGCCAGCAGTTCCCTGGCCTCCCAAGAGACCCAGTACTTC. This chain joins TRBV27 and TRBJ2-5, with unresolved D. Germline CDR1 reads MNHEY; CDR2 reads SMNVEV (reference sequence). V gave up 4 bases and J gave up 1 base, with 10 bases separating them. This CDR3 comprises 14 residues.